Shown below are 22 T cell receptor beta chains from a single sample sequenced in a study of beta chain features in type 1 diabetes. The antigens these receptors bind are not known. General observations from the study: Within each of all four CD4+ subsets, Type 1 diabetes patients had TCRB CDR3s that were moderately but significantly shorter.

Every bit of the isolated RNA underwent reverse transcription, so sequencing read expressed TCRB transcripts. The repertoire was sequenced with immunoSEQ multiplex PCR; TCRdb's copy has only in-frame clones and lacks some. The sample yields 630,000 or so clones, roughly 13% seen once. Sequencing was carried out using naive CD4+ T cells from blood. These receptors came from a man aged 18 to 30 with type 1 diabetes.

This clone has a handful of counts. The gene calls are TRBV28 and TRBJ2-7, with a weak D call TRBD2 (5 bases). Trimming took 5 bases from V and 3 from J, leaving 8 bases between them. The CDR3 length is 12 residues. CDR1 is MDHEN and CDR2 is SYDVKM in the germline V gene. For the CDR3, the DNA is TGTGCCAGCAGTGAGGGTCTCTACGAGCAGTACTTC. Residues: CASSEGLYEQYF.

The V gene is TRBV13, the J gene TRBJ1-2; 8 bases map to TRBD1. Germline CDR1 is PRHDT and CDR2 is FYEKMQ (reference sequence). The CDR3 loop spans 15 amino acids. The V gene end was trimmed by 3 bases and the J gene end by 4 bases; junction bases not matched to a gene: 7. The CDR3 coding sequence is TGTGCCAGCAGCTTTAAGGACAGGGTGATCTATGGCTACACCTTC. Its protein is CASSFKDRVIYGYTF.

V is TRBV29-1 and J is TRBJ1-2, with D uncertain. The CDR3 has 14 amino acids. Germline-derived CDR1 and CDR2 are SQVTM and ANQGSEA. The germline V and J ends were trimmed by 4 bases and 1 base, with 13 bases remaining between them. CDR3 region: CSVVVGPFNYGYTF. The CDR3 region has the DNA TGCAGCGTTGTAGTAGGACCGTTTAACTATGGCTACACCTTC.

This clone was detected a few times. This chain links TRBV30 with TRBJ2-5; D gene unclear. The CDR3 runs 14 residues. The V end was cut by 6 bases, the J end by 9 bases, with 23 bases between. Germline CDR1 and CDR2: GTSNPN and SVGIG (reference sequence). The CDR3 loop reads CACSSLGNSAAQYF. Written as DNA, the CDR3 is TGTGCCTGTTCCTCATTGGGCAATTCCGCGGCCCAGTACTTC.

The chain has TRBV7-2 and TRBJ2-3, with D tentatively TRBD2 (7 bases). Germline V gene lookup returns CDR1 SGHTA and CDR2 FQGNSA. There are 18 residues in the CDR3. The ends were cut back, 1 base at V and 6 bases at J, with 23 bases in the middle. In nucleotides, the CDR3 is TGTGCCAGCAGCTTAGTTGGCGGGGGCCACACCGGCGGGGATACGCAGTATTTT. Amino acids: CASSLVGGGHTGGDTQYF.

This clone was seen only a few times. The chain carries TRBV6-5 and TRBJ1-2, with D perhaps TRBD1 (6 bases). V lost 6 bases, J lost 4 bases, and 12 bases lay in between. There are 13 residues in the CDR3. Germline CDR1 is MNHEY and CDR2 is SVGAGI. CDR3 amino acids: CASSTDRSYGYTF. The CDR3, as DNA: TGTGCCAGCAGCACCGACAGGAGCTATGGCTACACCTTC.

This chain uses TRBV7-9 with TRBJ2-1, with D maybe TRBD1 (5 bases). V was shortened by 3 bases and J by 4 bases, with 13 bases between the two germline ends. CDR3 length: 15 residues. The germline V gene encodes CDR1 SEHNR and CDR2 FQNEAQ (reference sequence). The CDR3 loop is CASSFPGSIYNEQFF. The DNA of the CDR3 is TGTGCCAGCAGCTTTCCAGGGTCCATTTACAATGAGCAGTTCTTC.

This clone was observed a handful of times. V is TRBV7-2 and J is TRBJ2-1; 12 bases line up with TRBD2. CDR1 is SGHTA and CDR2 is FQGNSA in the germline V gene. This CDR3 region has 17 residues. V lost 2 bases to trimming and J lost 12 bases; unmatched junction nucleotides: 14. The CDR3 protein is CASSLSVASGRADRQFF. In nucleotides, the CDR3 is TGTGCCAGCAGCTTAAGTGTCGCTAGCGGGAGGGCGGATCGGCAGTTCTTC.

A few counts support this clone. The J gene is TRBJ2-7, the V gene TRBV28, with 12 nucleotides matching TRBD2. Germline trimming cut 5 bases from V and 2 bases from J; bases unmatched to any gene: 4. This CDR3 comprises 15 residues. Looked up from germline, CDR1 is MDHEN and CDR2 is SYDVKM. CDR3 amino acids: CASSTTSGGTYEQYF. The DNA of the CDR3 is TGTGCCAGCAGTACTACTAGCGGGGGGACCTACGAGCAGTACTTC.

The gene calls are TRBV4-1 and TRBJ1-1, with 8 bases matching TRBD1. Germline assignment: CDR1 MGHRA and CDR2 YSYEKL. This CDR3 has 14 amino acids. Germline trimming cut 6 bases from V and 6 bases from J; bases unmatched to any gene: 9. CDR3 protein: CASRKQGGTAEAFF. The CDR3 DNA follows: TGCGCCAGCAGAAAACAGGGGGGAACGGCTGAAGCTTTCTTT.

This clone was recorded a few times. The gene calls are TRBV5-1 and TRBJ2-1; D possibly corresponds to TRBD2 (5 bases). The CDR3 is 14 amino acids. V was trimmed by 10 bases and J by 0 bases, leaving 14 bases between them. CDR1 SGHRS and CDR2 YFSETQ come from the germline V gene. The CDR3, as DNA: TGCGCCTGCCGTGGGGAGAGCTCCTACAATGAGCAGTTCTTC. Translating it yields CACRGESSYNEQFF.

The J gene is TRBJ1-3, the V gene TRBV28; 8 bases line up with TRBD1. This CDR3 has 15 amino acids. With 5 bases clipped from V and 2 bases from J, the junction kept 5 bases outside the gene matches. In germline, CDR1 is MDHEN, CDR2 SYDVKM. This CDR3 reads CASSPGQGTGNTIYF. CDR3 coding DNA: TGTGCCAGCAGTCCCGGACAGGGAACTGGAAACACCATATATTTT.

CDR3 DNA: TGTGCCAGCAGCCAAGGGGGGACCCAAAGGGGCAATGAGCAGTTCTTC. This translates into CASSQGGTQRGNEQFF. The gene calls are TRBV4-2 and TRBJ2-1; the D call may be TRBD1 or TRBD2 (5 bases each). V dropped 1 base and J dropped 6 bases, with 16 bases sitting between them. This CDR3 contains 16 residues. CDR1 and CDR2 (germline): LGHNA, YNFKEQ.

This chain uses TRBV4-3 with TRBJ2-2; D uncertain. CDR1 and CDR2 from the germline V gene are LGHNA and YSLEER. The CDR3 is 16 residues long. With 0 bases removed from V and 0 bases from J, the gap between germline ends came to 8 bases. CDR3 region: CASSQEGQPNTGELFF. CDR3 coding DNA: TGCGCCAGCAGCCAAGAAGGGCAGCCGAACACCGGGGAGCTGTTTTTT.

This clone was observed a handful of times. The chain uses TRBV28 and TRBJ1-2; perhaps TRBD1 as D (6 bases). The CDR3 has 12 amino acids. Between the trimmed V and J ends, which lost 8 bases and 7 bases, there was a span of 14 bases. Germline-derived CDR1 and CDR2 are MDHEN and SYDVKM. The DNA for the CDR3 is TGTGCCAGCGAGCCCACAGGGTCTGGCTACACCTTC. Translation gives CASEPTGSGYTF.

This clone was recorded a few times. The chain joins TRBV9 to TRBJ2-1; 14 bases align to TRBD2. With 4 bases clipped from V and 7 bases from J, the junction kept 4 bases outside the gene matches. This CDR3 has 15 amino acids. From germline, CDR1 is SGDLS and CDR2 YYNGEE. The CDR3 region is CASSYRTSGRNEQFF. The CDR3 coding sequence is TGTGCCAGCAGCTATCGGACTAGCGGGAGGAATGAGCAGTTCTTC.

This clone was found a few times. V gene TRBV5-1 combines with J gene TRBJ2-5; D is ambiguous. The length of the CDR3 is 14 residues. Trimming pared 0 bases from V and 1 base from J, leaving 7 bases between. From germline, CDR1 is SGHRS and CDR2 YFSETQ. CDR3 sequence: CASSLGLLQETQYF. The CDR3 bases are TGCGCCAGCAGCTTGGGGCTACTCCAAGAGACCCAGTACTTC.

This clone was seen more than once but under ten times. Other DNA sequences within the sample encode an identical CDR3. This chain links TRBV2 with TRBJ1-1; no clear D gene. The CDR3 is 12 residues long. The germline CDR1 and CDR2 sequences are SNHLY and FYNNEI. The germline V and J ends were trimmed by 1 base and 4 bases, with 4 bases remaining between them. The CDR3 loop is CASSEGGTEAFF. DNA of the CDR3: TGTGCCAGCAGTGAAGGGGGCACTGAAGCTTTCTTT.

This clone showed up just a few times. The chain has TRBV5-4 and TRBJ1-1; D is uncertain. V shed 2 bases and J shed 0 bases, with 5 bases lying between them. The CDR3 runs to 13 residues. Germline V lookup: CDR1 SGHNT, CDR2 YYREEE (reference sequence). CDR3 bases: TGTGCCAGCAGCTTTGAGATGAACACTGAAGCTTTCTTT. Translated: CASSFEMNTEAFF.

There are a few counts of this clone. At the DNA level, this CDR3 is encoded by other sequences in the same sample as well. The rearrangement uses TRBV29-1 and TRBJ1-5; D gene uncertain. Trimming shortened V by 6 bases and J by 4 bases, and 13 bases separated the two germline ends. The length of the CDR3 is 13 residues. Germline loops: CDR1 SQVTM, CDR2 ANQGSEA. For the CDR3, the DNA is TGCAGCGTGGGTGAAGGTCGGAATCAGCCCCAGCATTTT. This codes for CSVGEGRNQPQHF.

This clone was seen only a few times. CDR3 coding DNA: TGTGCCTGGAGTGTAATTCGGGAAAAACTGTTTTTT. Its translation is CAWSVIREKLFF. This chain uses TRBV30 with TRBJ1-4; no clear D gene. V dropped 0 bases and J dropped 8 bases, with 7 bases sitting between them. Germline values: CDR1 GTSNPN, CDR2 SVGIG (reference sequence). The CDR3 is made up of 12 amino acids.

The chain combines TRBV18 with TRBJ2-7; D possibly corresponds to TRBD1 (6 bases). Germline V gene sequence: CDR1 KGHSH, CDR2 LQKENI. The V end lost 3 bases, the J end lost 2 bases, and 20 bases lay between the germline ends. The CDR3 totals 17 residues. The CDR3 loop reads CASSPYQSGTPPYEQYF. The CDR3, as DNA: TGTGCCAGCTCACCCTACCAATCAGGGACACCCCCCTACGAGCAGTACTTC.